The rows below give T cell receptor beta chains drawn from one sample of a study of shared clonotypes between healthy human individuals. Assay used: immunoSEQ multiplex PCR; TCRdb lists only in-frame clones, some missing. The table shows 800,000 to 1,200,000 clones, with approximately 80% occurring only once. Sample: memory CD4+ T cells from PBMCs. The receptors were sampled from a man between 18 and 35 years old in good health. Some clones in this sample may be carry-over from other donors' samples. The CDR3 runs from the conserved cysteine through the conserved F or W.

j_call v_call cdr3_aa
TRBJ1-4 TRBV28 CASSSFDRINEKLFF
TRBJ2-1 TRBV28 CASSFPTFSGGEQFF
TRBJ1-2 TRBV5-5 CASSLGVTGYGYTF
TRBJ1-6 TRBV6-6 CASSAGTRNSPLHF
TRBJ2-4 TRBV28 CASSLNPGQGGIQYF
TRBJ1-6 TRBV27 CASSFLGDSYNSPLHF
TRBJ1-3 TRBV6-6 CARHIQGSSGNTIYF
TRBJ2-7 TRBV15 CATSRDGGVHPPYEQYF
TRBJ2-7 TRBV11-2 CASSFPRGTYEQYF
TRBJ1-3 TRBV28 CASSLMAHSGNTIYF
TRBJ1-4 TRBV4-3 CASSQLSGSEKLFF
TRBJ1-4 TRBV2 CASSQQGDNEKLFF
TRBJ2-2 TRBV9 CASSVLGTSSSGELFF
TRBJ1-1 TRBV29-1 CSVQRTENTEAFF
TRBJ2-1 TRBV5-1 CASSTGTSGAYNEQFF
TRBJ2-2 TRBV30 CASTARDTNTGELFF
TRBJ2-3 TRBV5-5 CASSLFGQGTDTQYF